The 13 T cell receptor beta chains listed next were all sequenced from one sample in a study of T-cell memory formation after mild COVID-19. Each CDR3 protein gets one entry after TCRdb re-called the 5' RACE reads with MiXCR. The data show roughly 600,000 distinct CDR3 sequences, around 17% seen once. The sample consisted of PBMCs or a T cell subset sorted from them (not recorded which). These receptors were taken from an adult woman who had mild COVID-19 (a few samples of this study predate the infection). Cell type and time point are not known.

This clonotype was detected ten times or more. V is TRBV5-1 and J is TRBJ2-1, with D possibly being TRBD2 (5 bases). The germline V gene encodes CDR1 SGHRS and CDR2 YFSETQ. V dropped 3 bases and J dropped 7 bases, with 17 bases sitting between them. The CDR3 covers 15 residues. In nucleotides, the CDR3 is TGCGCCAGCAGCTGGACTTTCTCCGGGGATAATGAGCAGTTCTTC. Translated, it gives CASSWTFSGDNEQFF.

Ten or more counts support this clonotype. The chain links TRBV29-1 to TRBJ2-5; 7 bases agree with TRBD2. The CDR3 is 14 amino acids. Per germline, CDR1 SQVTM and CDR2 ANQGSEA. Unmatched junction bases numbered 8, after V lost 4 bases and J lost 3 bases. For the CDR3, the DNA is TGCAGCGTTGGAATAAGGGAGGGGAAAGAGACCCAGTACTTC. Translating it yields CSVGIREGKETQYF.

DNA for the CDR3: TGTGCCAGCAGCAGATCGCCTCCTAGTAATGAGCAGTTCTTC. Its protein product is CASSRSPPSNEQFF. The V and J genes are TRBV5-5 and TRBJ2-1; D is uncertain. The CDR3 runs to 14 residues. Trimming took 4 bases from V and 7 from J, leaving 15 bases between them. From germline, CDR1 is SGHKS and CDR2 YYEKEE (reference sequence).

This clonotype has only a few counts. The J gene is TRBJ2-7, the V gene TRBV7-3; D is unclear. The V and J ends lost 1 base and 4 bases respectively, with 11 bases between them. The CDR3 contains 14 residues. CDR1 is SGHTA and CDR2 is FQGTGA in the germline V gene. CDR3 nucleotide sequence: TGTGCCAGCAGCTTAAGGGCTGTCCCATACGAGCAGTACTTC. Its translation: CASSLRAVPYEQYF.

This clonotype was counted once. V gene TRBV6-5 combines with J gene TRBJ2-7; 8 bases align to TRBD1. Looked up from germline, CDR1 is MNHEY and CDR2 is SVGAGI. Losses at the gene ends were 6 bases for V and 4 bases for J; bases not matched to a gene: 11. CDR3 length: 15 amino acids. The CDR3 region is CASRLAVGQAYEQYV. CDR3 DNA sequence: TGTGCCAGCAGGCTGGCTGTGGGACAGGCATACGAGCAGTACGTC.

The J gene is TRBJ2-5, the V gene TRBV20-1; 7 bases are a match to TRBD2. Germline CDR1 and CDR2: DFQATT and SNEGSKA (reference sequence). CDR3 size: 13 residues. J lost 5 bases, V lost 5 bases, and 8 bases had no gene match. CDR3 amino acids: CSAPGGPGETQYF. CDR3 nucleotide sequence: TGCAGTGCTCCGGGGGGACCGGGGGAGACCCAGTACTTC.

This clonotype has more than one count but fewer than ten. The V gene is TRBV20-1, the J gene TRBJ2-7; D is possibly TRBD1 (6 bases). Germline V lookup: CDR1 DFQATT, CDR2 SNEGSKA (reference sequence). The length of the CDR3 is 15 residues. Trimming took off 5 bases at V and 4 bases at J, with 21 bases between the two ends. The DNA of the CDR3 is TGCAGTGCTCACTTGGTGACAGGACACCCTTACGAGCAGTACTTC. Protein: CSAHLVTGHPYEQYF.

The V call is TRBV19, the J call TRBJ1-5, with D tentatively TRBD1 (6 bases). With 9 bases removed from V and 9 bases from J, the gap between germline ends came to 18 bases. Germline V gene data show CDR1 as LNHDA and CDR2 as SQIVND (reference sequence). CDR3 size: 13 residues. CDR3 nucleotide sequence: TGTGCCAGAAGACCCGGGACACCCGGGCCCCAGCATTTT. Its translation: CARRPGTPGPQHF.

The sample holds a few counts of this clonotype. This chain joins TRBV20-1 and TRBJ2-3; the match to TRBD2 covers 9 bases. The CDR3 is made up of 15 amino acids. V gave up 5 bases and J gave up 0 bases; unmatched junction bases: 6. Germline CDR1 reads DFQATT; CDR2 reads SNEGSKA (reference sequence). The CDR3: CSASGLARSTDTQYF. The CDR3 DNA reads TGCAGTGCTTCTGGACTAGCGAGAAGCACAGATACGCAGTATTTT.

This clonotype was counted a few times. CDR3 sequence (DNA): TGTGCCAGCAGCGAGGTTGGAAAGGGGGGGCCAGATACGCAGTATTTT. Its translation: CASSEVGKGGPDTQYF. The rearrangement joins TRBV6-5 to TRBJ2-3, with a possible D match to TRBD2 (7 bases). This CDR3 spans 16 amino acids. The ends were cut back, 6 bases at V and 4 bases at J, with 20 bases in the middle. CDR1 MNHEY and CDR2 SVGAGI come from the germline V gene.

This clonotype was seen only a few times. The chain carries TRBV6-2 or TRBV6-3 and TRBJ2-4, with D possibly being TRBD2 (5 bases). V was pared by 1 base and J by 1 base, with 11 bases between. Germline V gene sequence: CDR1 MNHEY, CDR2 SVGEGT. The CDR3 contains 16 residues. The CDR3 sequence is CASSYYLRAAKNIQYF. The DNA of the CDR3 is TGTGCCAGCAGTTACTACCTGAGGGCCGCCAAAAACATTCAGTACTTC.

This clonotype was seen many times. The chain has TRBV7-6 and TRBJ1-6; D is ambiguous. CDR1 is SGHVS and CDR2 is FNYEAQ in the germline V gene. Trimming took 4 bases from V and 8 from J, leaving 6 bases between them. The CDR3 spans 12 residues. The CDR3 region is CASSSYYSPLHF. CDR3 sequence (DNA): TGTGCCAGCAGCTCCTACTATTCACCCCTCCACTTT. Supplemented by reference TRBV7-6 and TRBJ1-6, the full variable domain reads GAGVSQSPRYKVTKRGQDVALRCDPISGHVSLYWYRQALGQGPEFLTYFNYEAQQDKSGLPNDRFSAERPEGSISTLTIQRTEQRDSAMYRCASSSYYSPLHFGNGTRLTVT.

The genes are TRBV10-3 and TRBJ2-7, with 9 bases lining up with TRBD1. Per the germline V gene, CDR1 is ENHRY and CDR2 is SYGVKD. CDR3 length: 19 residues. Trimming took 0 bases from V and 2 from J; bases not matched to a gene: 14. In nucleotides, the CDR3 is TGTGCCATCAGTGAGTCGGGGGACAGGGTAGACATTCGCCCCTACGAGCAGTACTTC. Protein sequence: CAISESGDRVDIRPYEQYF.